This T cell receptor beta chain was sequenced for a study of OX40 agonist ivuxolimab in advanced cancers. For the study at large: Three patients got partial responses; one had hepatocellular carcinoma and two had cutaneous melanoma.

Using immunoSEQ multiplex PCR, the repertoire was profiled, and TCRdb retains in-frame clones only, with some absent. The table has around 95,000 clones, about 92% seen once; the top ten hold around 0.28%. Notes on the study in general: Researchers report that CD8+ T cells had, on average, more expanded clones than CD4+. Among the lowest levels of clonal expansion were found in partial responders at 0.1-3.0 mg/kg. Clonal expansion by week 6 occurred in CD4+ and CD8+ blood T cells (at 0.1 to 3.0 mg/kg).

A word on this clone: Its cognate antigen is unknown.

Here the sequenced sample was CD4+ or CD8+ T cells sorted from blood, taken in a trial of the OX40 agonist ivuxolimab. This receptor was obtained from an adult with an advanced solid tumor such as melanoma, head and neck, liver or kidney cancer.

The CDR3 DNA reads as TGTGCCAGCAGTCCAATAACAACCGGGGGCGGGGGATACACCGGGGAGCTGTTTTTT. It codes for CASSPITTGGGGYTGELFF. The chain recombines TRBV27 with TRBJ2-2, with D tentatively TRBD2 (7 bases). Per germline, CDR1 MNHEY and CDR2 SMNVEV (reference sequence). CDR3 length equals 19 residues. With 5 bases removed from V and 3 bases from J, the gap between germline ends came to 25 bases.